The T cell receptor beta chain described here comes from a study of Ad26.COV2.S vaccination and SARS-CoV-2 variants. Whole-study context: The donor was enrolled in the Ad26.COV2.S arm of the COV1001 trial. Ad26.COV2.S given intramuscularly, once or twice 56 days apart.

Described treatment: about 20 received Ad26.COV2.S at low or high dose, single or two shots; 5 received placebo; per-sample allocation not given. Each sample was drawn 63 days after the first injection (of vaccine or placebo). This table comes from immunoSEQ multiplex PCR, and its TCRdb copy is limited to in-frame clones, with some not included. Of roughly 680,000 clones listed, 80% to 90% are singletons. Here the sequenced sample was peripheral blood, taken in a trial of Ad26.COV2.S vaccine versus placebo. The TCR was taken from a person aged 18-65 years who received the Ad26.COV2.S COVID-19 vaccine or a placebo.

The CDR3: CASSPNGQIQETQYF. CDR3 in DNA: TGTGCCAGCTCACCAAACGGACAGATCCAAGAGACCCAGTACTTC. The chain recombines TRBV18 with TRBJ2-5; the D gene is possibly TRBD1 (6 bases). The CDR3 is made up of 15 amino acids. V lost 2 bases, J lost 1 base, and 11 bases lay in between. Germline lookup yields CDR1 KGHSH and CDR2 LQKENI.